This paragraph reports one T cell receptor beta chain. Its matching antigen is unknown. These data originate in a study of T cells after yellow fever vaccination. On the study more broadly: Preparation of the low-cell-number fractions used SMART-Seq v4 Ultra Low Input.

General observations from the study: After the booster, over 95% of CD4 and about nine tenths of CD8 primary-response clones were re-detected. Though it reached lower strength, the secondary response hit its peak faster, day 5 versus 15.

From germline, CDR1 is SGHNT and CDR2 YYREEE (reference sequence). V lost 4 bases, J lost 2 bases, and 15 bases lay in between. The CDR3 has 16 residues. MiXCR, run by TCRdb on the 5' RACE reads, gives a single entry per CDR3 protein. Of 450,000 to 550,000 distinct CDR3 sequences in the sample, around a fifth were seen once. V gene TRBV5-4 combines with J gene TRBJ2-2; D perhaps matches TRBD2 (6 bases). This clonotype was obtained from a man aged 18 to 29 who received the YFV17D yellow fever vaccine. Here the sequenced sample was PBMCs, taken 21 days after the first yellow fever vaccination. In nucleotides, the CDR3 is TGTGCCAGCAGCCTCCGACTAGGAGTCAACACCGGGGAGCTGTTTTTT. Translating gives CASSLRLGVNTGELFF.